This T cell receptor beta chain was found in a study of CD8 T cells in ankylosing spondylitis. Study results and limitations: A CD8+ phenotype characterized the disease-linked clones, which were relatively rare in peripheral blood. What appeared characteristic of ankylosing spondylitis blood was a TCR beta motif of under 10 highly homologous variants. Within matched ankylosing spondylitis synovial fluid, disease-linked clones were reportedly significantly enriched. Past research had described some motif variants in reactive arthritis synovial fluid and blood.

This clonotype occurred a few times. Its antigen remains unidentified. Per germline, CDR1 SQVTM and CDR2 ANQGSEA. The trim removed 0 bases at V and 9 bases at J, leaving 10 bases unmatched. CDR3 length: 15 amino acids. Library preparation for TCR beta used quantitative 5'-RACE with molecular barcodes. MiXCR was run by TCRdb on the 5' RACE reads, yielding one entry per CDR3 protein. Among around 220,000 distinct CDR3 sequences listed, about 16% were seen once. This chain connects TRBV29-1 to TRBJ2-1, with 8 bases fitting TRBD1. This TCR was recovered from a male donor with ankylosing spondylitis. The sample consisted of blood, either unsorted or a sorted T cell fraction (not recorded which). The DNA for the CDR3 is TGCAGCGTTGAAGAGAATGGACAGGGAGCGGCTGAGCAGTTCTTC. This codes for CSVEENGQGAAEQFF.